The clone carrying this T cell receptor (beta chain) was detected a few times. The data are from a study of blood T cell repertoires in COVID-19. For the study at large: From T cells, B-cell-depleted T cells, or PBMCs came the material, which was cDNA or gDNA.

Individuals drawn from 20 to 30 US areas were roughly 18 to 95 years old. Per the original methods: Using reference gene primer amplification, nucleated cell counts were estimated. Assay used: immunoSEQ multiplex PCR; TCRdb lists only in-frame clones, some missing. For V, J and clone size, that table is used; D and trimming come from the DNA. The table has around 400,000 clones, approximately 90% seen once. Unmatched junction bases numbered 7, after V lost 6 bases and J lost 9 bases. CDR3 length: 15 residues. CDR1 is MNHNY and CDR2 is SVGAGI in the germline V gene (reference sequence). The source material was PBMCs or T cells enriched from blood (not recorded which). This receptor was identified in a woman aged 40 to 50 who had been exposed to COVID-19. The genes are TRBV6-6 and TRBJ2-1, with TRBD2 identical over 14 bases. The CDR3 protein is CASRPGLAGAIEQFF. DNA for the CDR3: TGTGCCAGCAGACCGGGACTAGCGGGGGCAATTGAGCAGTTCTTC.